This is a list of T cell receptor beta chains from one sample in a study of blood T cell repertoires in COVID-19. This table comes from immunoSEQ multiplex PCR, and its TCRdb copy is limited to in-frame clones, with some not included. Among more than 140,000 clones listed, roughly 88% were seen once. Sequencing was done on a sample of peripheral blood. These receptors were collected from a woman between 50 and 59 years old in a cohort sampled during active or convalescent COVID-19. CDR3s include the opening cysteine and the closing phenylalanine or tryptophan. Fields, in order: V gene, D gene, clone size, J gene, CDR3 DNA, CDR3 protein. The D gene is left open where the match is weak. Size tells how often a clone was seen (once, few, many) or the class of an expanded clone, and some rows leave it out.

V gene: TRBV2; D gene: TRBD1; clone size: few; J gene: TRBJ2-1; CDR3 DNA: TGTGCCAGCAGTGAAGGGCCGGACAGGATATACAATGAGCAGTTCTTC; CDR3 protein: CASSEGPDRIYNEQFF
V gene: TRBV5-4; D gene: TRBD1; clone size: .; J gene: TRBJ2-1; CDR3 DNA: TGTGCCAGCACCTTGACAGGGAACAATGAGCAGTTCTTC; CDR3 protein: CASTLTGNNEQFF
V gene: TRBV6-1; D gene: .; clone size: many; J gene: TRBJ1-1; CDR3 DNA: TGTGCCAGCAGTGAGCCCCGGGGAGCCATCGGAGCTTTCTTT; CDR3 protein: CASSEPRGAIGAFF
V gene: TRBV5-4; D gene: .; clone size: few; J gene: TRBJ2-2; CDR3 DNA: TGTGCCAGCAGCTTTGATAGGGGGATCACCGGGGAGCTGTTTTTT; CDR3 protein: CASSFDRGITGELFF
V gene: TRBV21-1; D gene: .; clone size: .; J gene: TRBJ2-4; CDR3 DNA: TGTGCCAGCGGATTGAGGCTAGCCAAAAACATTCAGTACTTC; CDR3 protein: CASGLRLAKNIQYF
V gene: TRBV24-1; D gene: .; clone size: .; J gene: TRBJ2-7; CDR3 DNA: TGTGCCACCTACAGGGAGGGCTACGAGCAGTACTTC; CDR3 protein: CATYREGYEQYF
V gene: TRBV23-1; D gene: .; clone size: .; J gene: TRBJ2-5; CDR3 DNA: TGCGCCAGCAGTCCCCTTGGCCCAGGGGAAGAGACCCAGTACTTC; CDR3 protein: CASSPLGPGEETQYF
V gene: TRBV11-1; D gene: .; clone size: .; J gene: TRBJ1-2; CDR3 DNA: TGTGCCAGCAGCTTAGAGCCGGGGGGCTACACCTTC; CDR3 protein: CASSLEPGGYTF
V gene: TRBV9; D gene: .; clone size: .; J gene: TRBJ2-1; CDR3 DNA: TGTGCCAGCAGCCCCCAAGGGGGGGGCCACAATGAGCAGTTCTTC; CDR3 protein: CASSPQGGGHNEQFF
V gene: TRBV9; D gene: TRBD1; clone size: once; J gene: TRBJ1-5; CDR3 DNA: TGTGCCAGCAGCGAAACAGGGGTGGGACAGCCCCAGCATTTT; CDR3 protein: CASSETGVGQPQHF
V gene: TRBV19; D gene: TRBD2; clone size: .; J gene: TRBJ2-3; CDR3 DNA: TGTGCCAGTAGTATCTTCTCCGGGGGGGGCGCGGCGGATACGCAGTATTTT; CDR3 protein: CASSIFSGGGAADTQYF
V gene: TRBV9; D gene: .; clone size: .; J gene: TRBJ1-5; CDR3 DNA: TGTGCCAGCAGCGGAGGGTCGGGCAATCAGCCCCAGCATTTT; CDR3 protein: CASSGGSGNQPQHF
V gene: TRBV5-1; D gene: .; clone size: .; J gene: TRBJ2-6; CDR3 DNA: TGCGCCACCCAAGCCCAGGGCTCCGGGGCCAACGTCCTGACTTTC; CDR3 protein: CATQAQGSGANVLTF
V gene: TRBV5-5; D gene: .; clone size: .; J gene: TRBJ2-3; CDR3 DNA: TGTGCCAGCAGCTTATCGACAGTTGTGACAGATACGCAGTATTTT; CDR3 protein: CASSLSTVVTDTQYF
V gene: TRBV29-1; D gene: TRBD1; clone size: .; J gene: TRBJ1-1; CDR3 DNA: TGCAGCGTTTTACAGGGGAGGACTGAAGCTTTCTTT; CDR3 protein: CSVLQGRTEAFF
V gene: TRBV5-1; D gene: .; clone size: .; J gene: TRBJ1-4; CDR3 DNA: TGCGCCAGCAGCCGCGGGGATAATGAAAAACTGTTTTTT; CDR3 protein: CASSRGDNEKLFF
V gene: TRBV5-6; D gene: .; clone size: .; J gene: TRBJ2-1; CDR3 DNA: TGTGCCAGCAGCTTGGGCCAGGAGCAGTTCTTC; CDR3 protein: CASSLGQEQFF
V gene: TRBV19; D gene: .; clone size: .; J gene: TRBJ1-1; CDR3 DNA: TGTGCCAGTAGACCGGGGTCGAGGACTGAAGCTTTCTTT; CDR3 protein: CASRPGSRTEAFF
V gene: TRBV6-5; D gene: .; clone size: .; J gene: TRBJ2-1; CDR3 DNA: TGTGCCAGCAGTTCAGAACCCCTCGATGAGCAGTTCTTC; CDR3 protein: CASSSEPLDEQFF
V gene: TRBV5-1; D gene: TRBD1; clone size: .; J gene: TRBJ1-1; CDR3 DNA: TGCGCCAGCAGCCGCGCCGGGACAGGCCGGATCTTGAACACTGAAGCTTTCTTT; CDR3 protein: CASSRAGTGRILNTEAFF
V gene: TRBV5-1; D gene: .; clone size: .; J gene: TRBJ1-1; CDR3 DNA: TGCGCCAGCAGCTTGTCAGGATCGAACACTGAAGCTTTCTTT; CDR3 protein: CASSLSGSNTEAFF
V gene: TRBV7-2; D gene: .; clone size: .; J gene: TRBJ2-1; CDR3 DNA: TGTGCCAGCAGCTTATCAAGCGCCTCGTCCTACAATGAGCAGTTCTTC; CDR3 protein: CASSLSSASSYNEQFF
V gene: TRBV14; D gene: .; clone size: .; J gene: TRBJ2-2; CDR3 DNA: TGTGCCAGCAGCCAGCGCCGAGTCCTCAACACCGGGGAGCTGTTTTTT; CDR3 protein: CASSQRRVLNTGELFF
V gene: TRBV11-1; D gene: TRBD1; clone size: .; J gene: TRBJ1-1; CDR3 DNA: TGTGCCAGCAGCTTCGACAGGGGAAACACTGAAGCTTTCTTT; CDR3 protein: CASSFDRGNTEAFF
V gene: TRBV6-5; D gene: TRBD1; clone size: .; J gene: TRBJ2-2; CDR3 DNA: TGTGCCAGCAGGAGAGGACAGGATCGTGTCGGGGAGCTGTTTTTT; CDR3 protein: CASRRGQDRVGELFF
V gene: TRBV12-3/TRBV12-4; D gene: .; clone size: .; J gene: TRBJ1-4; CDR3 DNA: TGTGCCAGCAGTTTTAAGGGGAAACTGTTTTTT; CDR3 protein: CASSFKGKLFF
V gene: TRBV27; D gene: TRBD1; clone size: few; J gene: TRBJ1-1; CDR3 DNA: TGTGCCAGCAGTCCGCTTCAGGGGGCATTGAACACTGAAGCTTTCTTT; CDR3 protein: CASSPLQGALNTEAFF
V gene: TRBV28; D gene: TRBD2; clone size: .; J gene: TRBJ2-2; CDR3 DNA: TGTGCCAGCAGTTTATCGGGGGGAATCACCGGGGAGCTGTTTTTT; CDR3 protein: CASSLSGGITGELFF
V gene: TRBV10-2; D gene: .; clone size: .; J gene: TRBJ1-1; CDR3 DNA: TGCGCCAGCCGGGGACTGGAAGCTTTCTTT; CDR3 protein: CASRGLEAFF
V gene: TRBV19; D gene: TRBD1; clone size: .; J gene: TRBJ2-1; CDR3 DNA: TGTGCCAGTAGGGGACAGGGGATAATCGATGAGCAGTTCTTC; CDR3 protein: CASRGQGIIDEQFF
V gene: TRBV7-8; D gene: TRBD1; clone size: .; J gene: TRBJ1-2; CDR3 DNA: TGTGCCAGCAGCTTACTTACAACAGGGGAAGACTATGGCTACACCTTC; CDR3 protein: CASSLLTTGEDYGYTF
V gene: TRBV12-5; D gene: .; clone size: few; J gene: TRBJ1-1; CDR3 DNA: TGTGCTAGTGGTTTGGTATCAGGGGTGACTGCGGTCCGGGCTGAAGCTTTCTTT; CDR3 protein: CASGLVSGVTAVRAEAFF
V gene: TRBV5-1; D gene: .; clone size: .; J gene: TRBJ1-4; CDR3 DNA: TGCGCCAGCAGCTTTGGCTTAAATGAAAAACTGTTTTTT; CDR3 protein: CASSFGLNEKLFF
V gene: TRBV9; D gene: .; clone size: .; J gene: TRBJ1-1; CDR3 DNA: TGTGCCAGCAGCGTCGGATCAGGGGTCACTGAAGCTTTCTTT; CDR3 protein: CASSVGSGVTEAFF
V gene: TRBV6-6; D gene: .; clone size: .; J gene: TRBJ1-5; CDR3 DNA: TGTGCCAGCAGTTACTCGACTGATGGATCGAATCAGCCCCAGCATTTT; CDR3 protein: CASSYSTDGSNQPQHF
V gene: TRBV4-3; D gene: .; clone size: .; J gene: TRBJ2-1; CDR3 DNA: TGCGCCAGCAGCCAAGATCAGAGCCTCAGGGTCGATGAGCAGTTCTTC; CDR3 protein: CASSQDQSLRVDEQFF
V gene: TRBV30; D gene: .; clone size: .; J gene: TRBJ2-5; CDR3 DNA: TGTGCCTGGAGTGCCGCTACGCCGACAGTAAGGCAGTACTTC; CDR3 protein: CAWSAATPTVRQYF
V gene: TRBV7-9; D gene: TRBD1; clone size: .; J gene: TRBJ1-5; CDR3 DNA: TGTGCCAGCAGCCACGGGACAGGGGGCCAGCCCCAGCATTTT; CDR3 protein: CASSHGTGGQPQHF
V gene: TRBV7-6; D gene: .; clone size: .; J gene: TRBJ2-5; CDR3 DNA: TGTGCCAGCAGCCGGGGGTTGGAGACCCAGTACTTC; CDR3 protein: CASSRGLETQYF
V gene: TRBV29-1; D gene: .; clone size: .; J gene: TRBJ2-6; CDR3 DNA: TGCAGCGTTGCAGGGTCTTCTGGGGCCAACGTCCTGACTTTC; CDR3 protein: CSVAGSSGANVLTF
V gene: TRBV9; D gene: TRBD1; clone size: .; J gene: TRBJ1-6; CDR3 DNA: TGTGCCAGCAGCGTAGCCCTAACAGGGGATTCACCCCTCCACTTT; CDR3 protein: CASSVALTGDSPLHF
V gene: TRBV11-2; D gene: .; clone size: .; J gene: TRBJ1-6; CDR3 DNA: TGTGCCAGCAGCTCTAGTTGGGATTCACCCCTCCACTTT; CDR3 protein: CASSSSWDSPLHF
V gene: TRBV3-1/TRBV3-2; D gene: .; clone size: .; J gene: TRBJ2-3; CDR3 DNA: TGTGCCAGCAGCCCCTCCCCCGGTACGCAGTATTTT; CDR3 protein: CASSPSPGTQYF
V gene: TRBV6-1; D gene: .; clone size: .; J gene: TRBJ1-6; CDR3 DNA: TGTGCCAGCAGTGAACTTATCGGGAATTCACCCCTCCACTTT; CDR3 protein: CASSELIGNSPLHF
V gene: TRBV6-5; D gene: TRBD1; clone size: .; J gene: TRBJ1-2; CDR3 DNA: TGTGCCAGCAGTTACGCAGGGGGCGGGATGGGGTATGGCTACACCTTC; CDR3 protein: CASSYAGGGMGYGYTF
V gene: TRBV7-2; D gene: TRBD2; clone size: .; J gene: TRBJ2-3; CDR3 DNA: TGTGCCAGCAGCATGGGACTAGCGGGGAAAAGCGATACGCAGTATTTT; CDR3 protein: CASSMGLAGKSDTQYF
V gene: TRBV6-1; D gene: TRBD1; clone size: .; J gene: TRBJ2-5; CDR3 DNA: TGTGCCAGCAGTGAGACAGGGGACTTCCAAGAGACCCAGTACTTC; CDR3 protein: CASSETGDFQETQYF
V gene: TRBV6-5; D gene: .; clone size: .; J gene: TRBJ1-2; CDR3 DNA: TGTGCCAGCAGTTATATCCAGGGCGACTATGGCTACACCTTC; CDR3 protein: CASSYIQGDYGYTF
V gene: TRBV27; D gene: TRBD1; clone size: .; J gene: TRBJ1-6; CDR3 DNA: TGTGCCAGCAGCATAGTAACCTGGGCAGGGGGTCGATCACCCCTCCACTTT; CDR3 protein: CASSIVTWAGGRSPLHF
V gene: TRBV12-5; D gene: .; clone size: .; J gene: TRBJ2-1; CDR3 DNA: TGTGCTAGTGGCCCGATGGGGAGGGGGACGAATGAGCAGTTCTTC; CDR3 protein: CASGPMGRGTNEQFF
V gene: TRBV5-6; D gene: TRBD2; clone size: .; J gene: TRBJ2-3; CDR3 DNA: TGTGCCAGCAGCTTGGGATCGGCGGGGGACCTCACAGATACGCAGTATTTT; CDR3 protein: CASSLGSAGDLTDTQYF
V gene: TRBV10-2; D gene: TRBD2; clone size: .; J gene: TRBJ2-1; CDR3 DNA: TGCGCCAGCAGTGATAGTAGGACGGGGGGTTTATACAATGAGCAGTTCTTC; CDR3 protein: CASSDSRTGGLYNEQFF